What follows are 17 T cell receptor beta chains derived from one specimen sequenced in a study of cytomegalovirus exposure and HLA in healthy donors. The PCR ran on 60 Vbeta and 13 Jbeta primers. Only in-frame clones appear in the TCRdb table, and some are missing; sequencing was by immunoSEQ multiplex PCR. The sample has 210,000 or so clones; roughly 81% are singletons. The sample comprised PBMCs. The receptors shown here come from a young woman in good health and CMV-seropositive.

This clone was picked up a small number of times. V usage is TRBV5-8 and J usage is TRBJ1-5; TRBD1 aligns across 10 bases. The CDR3 runs 16 residues. The J segment lost 2 bases and the V segment lost 4 bases, leaving 6 bases of the junction unmatched. Germline assignment: CDR1 SGHTS and CDR2 YDEGEE. The CDR3 loop is CASSPDRGIGNQPQHF. In DNA form, the CDR3 reads TGTGCCAGCAGCCCGGACAGGGGGATAGGCAATCAGCCCCAGCATTTT.

The CDR3 here is CASSLIKTRPSDGYNEQFF. CDR3 nucleotide sequence: TGTGCCAGCAGCCTTATAAAAACAAGACCCAGCGACGGGTACAATGAGCAGTTCTTC. The rearrangement links TRBV13 to TRBJ2-1; unclear D gene. V was cut by 5 bases and J by 4 bases, with 27 bases left in between. Germline loops: CDR1 PRHDT, CDR2 FYEKMQ (reference sequence). The CDR3 totals 19 residues.

The V call is TRBV5-1, the J call TRBJ1-5, with D possibly being TRBD1 (6 bases). Germline values: CDR1 SGHRS, CDR2 YFSETQ. The CDR3 extends over 15 amino acids. V was shortened by 1 base and J by 5 bases, with 13 bases between the two germline ends. For the CDR3, the DNA is TGCGCCAGCAGCTTGACAGGGTTGTCCGATCAGCCCCAGCATTTT. It is translated as CASSLTGLSDQPQHF.

The rearrangement links TRBV9 to TRBJ2-2, with 10 bases matching TRBD1. The CDR3 extends over 17 amino acids. CDR1 SGDLS and CDR2 YYNGEE come from the germline V gene. V was clipped by 4 bases and J by 4 bases; unmatched bases: 10. CDR3 bases: TGTGCCAGCAGCACCCATAGGGACAGGGGTGGCACCGGGGAGCTGTTTTTT. It encodes CASSTHRDRGGTGELFF.

This clone was recorded a few times. V and J are TRBV9 and TRBJ2-1; TRBD2 might be the D (5 bases). Germline-derived CDR1 and CDR2 are SGDLS and YYNGEE. Trimming took 4 bases from V and 2 from J, leaving 16 bases between them. This CDR3 is 16 amino acids long. CDR3 loop: CASSPRGSETYNEQFF. CDR3 in DNA: TGTGCCAGCAGCCCTCGTGGTAGCGAGACCTACAATGAGCAGTTCTTC.

This chain uses TRBV7-2 with TRBJ2-2; D call uncertain. Germline V gene sequence: CDR1 SGHTA, CDR2 FQGNSA. The V and J ends lost 2 bases and 4 bases respectively, with 8 bases between them. CDR3 length: 14 residues. CDR3 region: CASSLRLTTGELFF. The CDR3 DNA reads as TGTGCCAGCAGCTTAAGACTCACCACCGGGGAGCTGTTTTTT.

V gene TRBV4-2 combines with J gene TRBJ2-1; TRBD1 or TRBD2 may be the D gene (10 bases each). This CDR3 is built from 20 residues. Germline lookup yields CDR1 LGHNA and CDR2 YNFKEQ. Trimming left V 4 bases short and J 7 bases short, with 32 bases between. CDR3 bases: TGTGCCAGCAGCCGGCCCCTGGGACAGGGGCTCCTAGCGGGAGTAAATGAGCAGTTCTTC. This translates into CASSRPLGQGLLAGVNEQFF.

This chain connects TRBV19 to TRBJ1-6; tentatively, D is TRBD1 (5 bases). CDR3 length: 15 amino acids. Trimming stripped 3 bases from V and 7 bases from J, with 13 bases between. Looked up from germline, CDR1 is LNHDA and CDR2 is SQIVND (reference sequence). CDR3 region: CASSIWQGSNSPLHF. The CDR3 region has the DNA TGTGCCAGTAGTATCTGGCAGGGATCCAATTCACCCCTCCACTTT.

The chain joins TRBV29-1 to TRBJ2-3; TRBD1 matches at 9 bases. V gave up 7 bases and J gave up 3 bases; unmatched junction bases: 8. Germline V CDR1 and CDR2: SQVTM, ANQGSEA. This CDR3 spans 14 amino acids. As DNA, the CDR3 is TGCAGCGCCATCAGAGGACAGGGGACAGATACGCAGTATTTT. Its protein is CSAIRGQGTDTQYF.

The chain carries TRBV7-3 and TRBJ2-3, with 15 bases lining up with TRBD2. Germline trimming cut 4 bases from V and 7 bases from J; bases unmatched to any gene: 6. Germline V gene lookup returns CDR1 SGHTA and CDR2 FQGTGA. There are 16 residues in the CDR3. The CDR3 nucleotides are TGTGCCAGCAGCTCAGGGACTAGCGGGGGGAGAAATACGCAGTATTTT. This gives the protein CASSSGTSGGRNTQYF.

The chain couples TRBV7-8 to TRBJ1-2; 9 nucleotides align to TRBD1. The CDR3 sequence is 15 residues long. The germline V gene has CDR1 SGHVS and CDR2 FQNEAQ. J lost 8 bases, V lost 4 bases, and 11 bases had no gene match. CDR3 amino acids: CASSSTGGAVIGYTF. The CDR3 nucleotides read TGTGCCAGCAGCTCTACAGGGGGCGCCGTGATAGGCTACACCTTC. Full variable domain (rest looked up from reference TRBV7-8 and TRBJ1-2): GAGVSQSPRYKVAKRGQDVALRCDPISGHVSLFWYQQALGQGPEFLTYFQNEAQLDKSGLPSDRFFAERPEGSVSTLKIQRTQQEDSAVYLCASSSTGGAVIGYTFGSGTRLTVV.

The chain recombines TRBV4-2 with TRBJ2-7; TRBD1 is a possible D gene (5 bases). V was trimmed by 2 bases and J by 3 bases, leaving 20 bases between them. The CDR3 loop spans 17 amino acids. CDR1 and CDR2 (germline): LGHNA, YNFKEQ. The chain's CDR3 is CASSQPHTGFSHYEQYF. CDR3 nucleotide sequence: TGTGCCAGCAGCCAACCCCACACAGGCTTCTCTCACTACGAGCAGTACTTC.

The V call is TRBV6-6, the J call TRBJ1-3; a weak D match, TRBD1 (6 bases). This CDR3 comprises 14 residues. Germline CDR1 and CDR2: MNHNY and SVGAGI (reference sequence). The germline V and J ends were trimmed by 5 bases and 4 bases, with 12 bases remaining between them. In DNA, the CDR3 is TGTGCCAGCAGTAAAGGGACACTCGGAAACACCATATATTTT. As protein: CASSKGTLGNTIYF.

The CDR3 DNA reads TGTGCCAGCAGCACCTCTACAGGGGGACTCTCTGGGGCCAACGTCCTGACTTTC. It specifies CASSTSTGGLSGANVLTF. The gene calls are TRBV11-2 and TRBJ2-6; TRBD1 matches 8 bases. Per germline, CDR1 SGHAT and CDR2 FQNNGV. This CDR3 has 18 amino acids. The trim removed 5 bases at V and 0 bases at J, leaving 9 bases unmatched.

The chain links TRBV27 to TRBJ1-5; perhaps TRBD1 as D (6 bases). Germline V lookup: CDR1 MNHEY, CDR2 SMNVEV (reference sequence). The CDR3 runs 16 residues. Trimming removed 4 bases at V and 2 bases at J, with 15 bases between. CDR3 sequence: CASSSIQGGRNQPQHF. The CDR3 DNA sequence: TGTGCCAGCAGTTCCATACAGGGTGGCCGCAATCAGCCCCAGCATTTT.

CDR3: CASSFLAGGGRNEQFF. The CDR3, as DNA: TGTGCCAGCAGCTTCCTGGCGGGGGGGGGTCGGAATGAGCAGTTCTTC. This sequence joins TRBV5-4 and TRBJ2-1, with TRBD2 matching over 9 bases. V dropped 2 bases and J dropped 7; count of bases not matched to a gene: 10. The CDR3 sequence is 16 residues long. Germline V gene lookup returns CDR1 SGHNT and CDR2 YYREEE (reference sequence).

The chain joins TRBV5-1 to TRBJ1-1; D not certain. The V gene lost 7 bases and the J gene lost 1 base, with 11 bases spanning the gap. Germline V gives CDR1 SGHRS, CDR2 YFSETQ. The CDR3 covers 13 residues. CDR3 DNA: TGCGCCAGCGGCAACCCTGCGAACACTGAAGCTTTCTTT. Translating it yields CASGNPANTEAFF.